A selection of T cell receptor beta chains follows, all from one sample in a study of blood T cell repertoires in COVID-19. Profiling relied on immunoSEQ multiplex PCR, and the TCRdb table lists in-frame clones only, not all of them. The repertoire holds over 70,000 clones, with approximately 90% as singletons. Material for sequencing was peripheral blood. The receptors stem from a man in his fifties or sixties with COVID-19, enrolled during active disease. Each CDR3 is given with its conserved first and last residue. The D gene is left open where the match is weak. Clone sizes are given selectively: once, few, many, or a class where the clone is expanded.

TRBJ2-2 TRBV29-1 TRBD1 . CSVEVWDSDTGELFF TGCAGCGTTGAGGTCTGGGACAGCGACACCGGGGAGCTGTTTTTT
TRBJ1-5 TRBV7-9 TRBD1 once CASSQTGFNQPQHF TGTGCCAGCAGTCAGACAGGGTTCAATCAGCCCCAGCATTTT
TRBJ2-7 TRBV5-1 TRBD1 . CASSLIPGQNFEQYF TGCGCCAGCAGTTTAATACCGGGACAGAATTTCGAGCAGTACTTC
TRBJ1-5 TRBV23-1 TRBD1 . CASSRSTWTGNQPQHF TGCGCCAGCAGTCGGTCAACTTGGACAGGGAATCAGCCCCAGCATTTT
TRBJ1-5 TRBV19 . . CASSKEGENQPQHF TGTGCCAGTAGTAAGGAGGGAGAAAATCAGCCCCAGCATTTT
TRBJ2-5 TRBV5-5 TRBD2 . CASSLGLAAIQETQYF TGTGCCAGCAGCTTGGGGCTAGCGGCCATCCAAGAGACCCAGTACTTC
TRBJ2-3 TRBV7-3 TRBD1 once CASSLTTGNTDTQYF TGTGCCAGCAGCTTAACGACAGGGAACACAGATACGCAGTATTTT
TRBJ1-5 TRBV5-8 TRBD1 . CASSQDRGGQPQHF TGTGCCAGCAGCCAAGACAGGGGGGGGCAGCCCCAGCATTTT
TRBJ2-3 TRBV7-8 TRBD2 . CASSRVGTSVPDTQYF TGTGCCAGCAGCCGGGTTGGGACTAGCGTACCAGATACGCAGTATTTT
TRBJ2-7 TRBV27 TRBD2 few CASSSIGASGSYEQYF TGTGCCAGCAGTTCTATCGGGGCTAGCGGGAGCTACGAGCAGTACTTC
TRBJ1-1 TRBV7-9 TRBD1 . CASSPGTGNMNTEAFF TGTGCCAGCAGCCCTGGGACAGGGAATATGAACACTGAAGCTTTCTTT
TRBJ2-1 TRBV6-8 . . CASSYKQGPPRNEQFF TGTGCCAGCAGTTACAAGCAGGGGCCCCCCCGCAATGAGCAGTTCTTC
TRBJ2-3 TRBV2 . . CASSGAASTDTQYF TGTGCCAGCTCTGGGGCGGCTAGCACAGATACGCAGTATTTT
TRBJ2-3 TRBV5-4 TRBD2 . CASSFGLAGVTDTQYF TGTGCCAGCAGCTTCGGGTTAGCGGGAGTCACAGATACGCAGTATTTT
TRBJ2-2 TRBV7-9 . . CASSFGAGELFF TGTGCCAGCAGCTTCGGAGCCGGGGAGCTGTTTTTT
TRBJ2-3 TRBV2 TRBD2 . CASSISGMGADTQYF TGTGCCAGCAGTATTAGCGGGATGGGGGCAGATACGCAGTATTTT
TRBJ1-5 TRBV15 . few CATSRDLRETGDQPQHF TGTGCCACCAGCAGAGATTTAAGAGAGACAGGAGATCAGCCCCAGCATTTT
TRBJ2-7 TRBV14 TRBD1 . CASSQVQTGQVEQYF TGTGCCAGCAGCCAAGTACAGACAGGGCAGGTCGAGCAGTACTTC
TRBJ2-2 TRBV5-6 . . CASSLIEGAITGELFF TGTGCCAGCAGCTTGATTGAGGGAGCGATCACCGGGGAGCTGTTTTTT
TRBJ2-2 TRBV7-3 TRBD1 . CASSIQGARTGELFF TGTGCCAGCAGCATACAGGGGGCTCGTACCGGGGAGCTGTTTTTT
TRBJ1-1 TRBV3-1/TRBV3-2 . . CASGGVMNTEAFF TGTGCCAGCGGGGGGGTGATGAACACTGAAGCTTTCTTT
TRBJ2-4 TRBV4-1 TRBD2 . CASSQEVAGGAKNIQYF TGCGCCAGCAGCCAAGAGGTGGCGGGAGGAGCCAAAAACATTCAGTACTTC
TRBJ1-4 TRBV11-2 TRBD1 . CASSLAGQENEKLFF TGTGCCAGCAGCTTAGCGGGACAGGAGAATGAAAAACTGTTTTTT
TRBJ1-6 TRBV7-3 . . CASSLSGSDSPLHF TGTGCCAGCAGCTTATCGGGGTCAGATTCACCCCTCCACTTT
TRBJ2-2 TRBV5-1 . . CASSRDSTGELFF TGCGCCAGCAGCCGTGACAGCACCGGGGAGCTGTTTTTT
TRBJ1-1 TRBV11-2 . . CASTPVIRYSLNTEAFF TGTGCCAGCACCCCGGTGATCCGTTATAGTCTGAACACTGAAGCTTTCTTT
TRBJ1-1 TRBV12-3/TRBV12-4 . . CASSLGQTEAFF TGTGCCAGCAGTTTGGGGCAGACTGAAGCTTTCTTT
TRBJ1-5 TRBV11-2 TRBD1 . CASSRQGGQPQHF TGTGCCAGCAGCCGACAGGGGGGTCAGCCCCAGCATTTT
TRBJ2-7 TRBV4-2 . . CASSRRYGPDEQYF TGTGCCAGCAGCCGCCGTTACGGTCCCGACGAGCAGTACTTC
TRBJ2-7 TRBV28 . . CASSLWEGKAQYF TGTGCCAGCAGTTTATGGGAGGGAAAGGCGCAGTACTTC
TRBJ1-1 TRBV15 . . CATSRRGEGTEAFF TGTGCCACCAGCAGGAGAGGGGAGGGCACTGAAGCTTTCTTT
TRBJ2-1 TRBV6-5 TRBD2 . CATASGPYNEQFF TGTGCCACCGCTAGCGGCCCTTACAATGAGCAGTTCTTC
TRBJ2-1 TRBV6-5 TRBD2 few CASSPAGEVYNEQFF TGTGCCAGCAGCCCAGCGGGAGAGGTCTACAATGAGCAGTTCTTC
TRBJ1-3 TRBV15 . . CATSRDQGVGNTIYF TGTGCCACCAGCAGAGATCAAGGGGTTGGAAACACCATATATTTT
TRBJ1-5 TRBV6-1 TRBD1 . CASSEGQAFGPQHF TGTGCCAGCAGTGAGGGACAGGCATTTGGGCCCCAGCATTTT
TRBJ2-2 TRBV19 TRBD2 . CASRTSGIGELFF TGTGCCAGTAGGACTAGCGGGATCGGGGAGCTGTTTTTT
TRBJ2-7 TRBV3-1/TRBV3-2 . . CASSQNSHEQYF TGTGCCAGCAGCCAAAACAGCCACGAGCAGTACTTC
TRBJ1-1 TRBV4-2 . . CASSQGGPGTEAFF TGTGCCAGCAGCCAAGGGGGGCCGGGCACTGAAGCTTTCTTT
TRBJ2-2 TRBV14 TRBD2 few CASSLGLAANTGELFF TGTGCCAGCAGCCTCGGACTAGCAGCGAACACCGGGGAGCTGTTTTTT
TRBJ2-2 TRBV10-3 . . CAISLGLDTGELFF TGTGCCATCAGTCTGGGGCTAGACACCGGGGAGCTGTTTTTT
TRBJ1-1 TRBV10-3 TRBD1 . CATSGGSTEAFF TGTGCCACCTCAGGGGGCAGCACTGAAGCTTTCTTT
TRBJ2-3 TRBV27 . . CASSFNGVHSDTQYF TGTGCCAGCAGTTTTAACGGAGTTCACTCAGATACGCAGTATTTT
TRBJ2-2 TRBV5-1 . . CASSLPGTNTGELFF TGCGCCAGCAGCCTACCCGGTACTAACACCGGGGAGCTGTTTTTT
TRBJ2-5 TRBV2 TRBD1 . CASRGGAETQYF TGTGCCAGCAGAGGGGGCGCGGAGACCCAGTACTTC
TRBJ2-1 TRBV10-1 TRBD2 . CASSAPGTSGSGDEQFF TGCGCCAGCAGTGCGCCTGGGACTAGCGGGAGTGGCGATGAGCAGTTCTTC
TRBJ1-1 TRBV14 . . CASSQSIQGEAFF TGTGCCAGCAGCCAAAGTATTCAGGGTGAAGCTTTCTTT
TRBJ2-6 TRBV4-3 TRBD2 . CASSPTSGSGANVLTF TGCGCCAGCAGCCCGACTAGCGGGAGTGGGGCCAACGTCCTGACTTTC
TRBJ1-1 TRBV30 . . CAWSWGDTEAFF TGTGCCTGGAGTTGGGGGGACACTGAAGCTTTCTTT
TRBJ2-5 TRBV18 TRBD2 . CASSPTSGRQETQYF TGTGCCAGCTCTCCGACTAGCGGGAGGCAAGAGACCCAGTACTTC
TRBJ1-2 TRBV14 . . CASSQAVGGIYGYTF TGTGCCAGCAGCCAAGCCGTCGGGGGGATCTATGGCTACACCTTC
TRBJ1-6 TRBV9 . few CASSPTPGDGSPLHF TGTGCCAGCAGCCCCACCCCGGGGGACGGCTCACCCCTCCACTTT
TRBJ1-3 TRBV4-1 . few CASSPTDLSGNTIYF TGCGCCAGCAGTCCCACAGACCTCTCTGGAAACACCATATATTTT
TRBJ2-2 TRBV29-1 . . CSVAKPGITGELFF TGCAGCGTTGCCAAGCCGGGGATCACCGGGGAGCTGTTTTTT
TRBJ2-7 TRBV30 . . CAWSVSGYEQYF TGTGCCTGGAGTGTTTCGGGTTACGAGCAGTACTTC
TRBJ2-1 TRBV7-9 . . CASSSGLYNEQFF TGTGCCAGCAGCTCGGGACTTTACAATGAGCAGTTCTTC